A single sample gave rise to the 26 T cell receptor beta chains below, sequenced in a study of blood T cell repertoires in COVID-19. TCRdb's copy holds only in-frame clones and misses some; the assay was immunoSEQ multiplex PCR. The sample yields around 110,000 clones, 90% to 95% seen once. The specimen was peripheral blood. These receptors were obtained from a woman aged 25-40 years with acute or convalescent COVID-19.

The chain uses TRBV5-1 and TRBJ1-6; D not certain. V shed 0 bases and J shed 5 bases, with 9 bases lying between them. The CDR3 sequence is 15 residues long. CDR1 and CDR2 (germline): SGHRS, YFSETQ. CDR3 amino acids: CASSLVPGNNSPLHF. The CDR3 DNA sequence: TGCGCCAGCAGCTTGGTACCGGGGAATAATTCACCCCTCCACTTT.

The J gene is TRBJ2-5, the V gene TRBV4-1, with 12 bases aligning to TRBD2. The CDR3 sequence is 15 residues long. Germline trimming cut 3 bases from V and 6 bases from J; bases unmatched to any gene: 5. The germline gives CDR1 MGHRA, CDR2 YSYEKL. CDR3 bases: TGCGCCAGCAGCCAGGCTAGCGGGGGGGCGAAGACCCAGTACTTC. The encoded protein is CASSQASGGAKTQYF.

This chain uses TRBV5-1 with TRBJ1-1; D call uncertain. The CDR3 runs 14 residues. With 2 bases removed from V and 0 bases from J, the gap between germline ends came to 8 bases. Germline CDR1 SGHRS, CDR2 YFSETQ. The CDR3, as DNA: TGCGCCAGCAGCTTTGGGGAGATGAACACTGAAGCTTTCTTT. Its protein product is CASSFGEMNTEAFF.

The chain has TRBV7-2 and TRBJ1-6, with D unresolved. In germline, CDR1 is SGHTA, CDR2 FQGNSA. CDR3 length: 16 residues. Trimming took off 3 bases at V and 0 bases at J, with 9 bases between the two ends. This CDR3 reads CASSFDSNSYNSPLHF. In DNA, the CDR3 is TGTGCCAGCAGCTTCGACTCAAACTCCTATAATTCACCCCTCCACTTT.

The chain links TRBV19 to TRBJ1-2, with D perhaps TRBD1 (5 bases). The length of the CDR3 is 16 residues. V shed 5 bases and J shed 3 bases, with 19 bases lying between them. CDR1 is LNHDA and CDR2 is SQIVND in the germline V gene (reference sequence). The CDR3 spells CASSLNRDFGDYGYTF. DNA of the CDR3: TGTGCCAGTAGTTTAAACCGGGACTTTGGTGACTATGGCTACACCTTC. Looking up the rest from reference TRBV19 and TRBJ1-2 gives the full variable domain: DGGITQSPKYLFRKEGQNVTLSCEQNLNHDAMYWYRQDPGQGLRLIYYSQIVNDFQKGDIAEGYSVSREKKESFPLTVTSAQKNPTAFYLCASSLNRDFGDYGYTFGSGTRLTVV.

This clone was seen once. CDR3 protein: CASSYSRGMNTEAFF. DNA of the CDR3: TGTGCCAGCAGTTACTCTCGGGGGATGAACACTGAAGCTTTCTTT. The V call is TRBV6-5, the J call TRBJ1-1; maybe TRBD1 (5 bases). V gave up 0 bases and J gave up 0 bases, with 8 bases separating them. From germline, CDR1 is MNHEY and CDR2 SVGAGI. This CDR3 region has 15 residues.

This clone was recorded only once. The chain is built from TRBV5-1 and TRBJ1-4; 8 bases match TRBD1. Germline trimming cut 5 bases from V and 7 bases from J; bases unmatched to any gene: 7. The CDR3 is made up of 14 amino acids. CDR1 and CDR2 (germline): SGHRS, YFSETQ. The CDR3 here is CASSPRGRFEKLFF. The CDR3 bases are TGCGCCAGCAGTCCCAGGGGGCGATTTGAAAAACTGTTTTTT.

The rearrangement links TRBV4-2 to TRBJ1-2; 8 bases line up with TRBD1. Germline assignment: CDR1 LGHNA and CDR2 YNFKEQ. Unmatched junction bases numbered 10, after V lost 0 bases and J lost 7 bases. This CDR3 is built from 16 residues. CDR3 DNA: TGTGCCAGCAGCCAAGATCAGGCAGGGGGCGATGGTGGCTACACCTTC. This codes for CASSQDQAGGDGGYTF.

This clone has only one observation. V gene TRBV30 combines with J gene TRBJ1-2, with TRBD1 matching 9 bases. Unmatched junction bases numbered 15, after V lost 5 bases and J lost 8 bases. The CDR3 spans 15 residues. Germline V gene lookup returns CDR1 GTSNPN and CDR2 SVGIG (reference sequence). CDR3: CAWEGRTGAFGGYTF. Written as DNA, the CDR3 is TGTGCCTGGGAGGGAAGGACAGGGGCATTCGGCGGCTACACCTTC.

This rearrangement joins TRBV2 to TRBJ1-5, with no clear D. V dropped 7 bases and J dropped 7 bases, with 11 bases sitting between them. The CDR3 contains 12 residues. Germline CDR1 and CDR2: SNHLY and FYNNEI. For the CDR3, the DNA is TGTGCCAGCAATCAGGATGGACAGCCCCAGCATTTT. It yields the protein CASNQDGQPQHF. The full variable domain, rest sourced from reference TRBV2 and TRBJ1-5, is EPEVTQTPSHQVTQMGQEVILRCVPISNHLYFYWYRQILGQKVEFLVSFYNNEISEKSEIFDDQFSVERPDGSNFTLKIRSTKLEDSAMYFCASNQDGQPQHFGDGTRLSIL.

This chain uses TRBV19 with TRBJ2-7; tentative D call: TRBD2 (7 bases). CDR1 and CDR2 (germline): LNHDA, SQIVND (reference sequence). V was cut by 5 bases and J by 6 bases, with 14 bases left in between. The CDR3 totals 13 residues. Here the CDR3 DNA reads TGTGCCAGTAGTCCAGGACTAGGGGGCGAGCAGTACTTC. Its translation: CASSPGLGGEQYF.

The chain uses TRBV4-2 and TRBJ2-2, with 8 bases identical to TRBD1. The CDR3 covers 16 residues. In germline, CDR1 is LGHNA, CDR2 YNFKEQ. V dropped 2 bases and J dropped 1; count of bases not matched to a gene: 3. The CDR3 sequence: CASSQLTGENTGELFF. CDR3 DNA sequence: TGTGCCAGCAGCCAATTGACAGGGGAGAACACCGGGGAGCTGTTTTTT.

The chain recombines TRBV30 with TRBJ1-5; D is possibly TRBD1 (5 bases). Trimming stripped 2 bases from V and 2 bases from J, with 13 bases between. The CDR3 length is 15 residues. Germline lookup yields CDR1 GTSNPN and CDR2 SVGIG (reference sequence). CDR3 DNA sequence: TGTGCCTGGAGTCTTGGACAAGTAGGCAATCAGCCCCAGCATTTT. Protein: CAWSLGQVGNQPQHF.

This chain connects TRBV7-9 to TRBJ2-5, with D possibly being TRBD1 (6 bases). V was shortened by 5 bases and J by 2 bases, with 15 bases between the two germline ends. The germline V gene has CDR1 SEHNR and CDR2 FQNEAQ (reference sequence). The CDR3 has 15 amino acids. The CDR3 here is CASSLPGTIQETQYF. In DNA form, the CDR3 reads TGTGCCAGCAGCCTCCCCGGGACAATACAAGAGACCCAGTACTTC. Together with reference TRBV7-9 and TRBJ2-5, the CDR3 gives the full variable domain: DTGVSQNPRHKITKRGQNVTFRCDPISEHNRLYWYRQTLGQGPEFLTYFQNEAQLEKSRLLSDRFSAERPKGSFSTLEIQRTEQGDSAMYLCASSLPGTIQETQYFGPGTRLLVL.

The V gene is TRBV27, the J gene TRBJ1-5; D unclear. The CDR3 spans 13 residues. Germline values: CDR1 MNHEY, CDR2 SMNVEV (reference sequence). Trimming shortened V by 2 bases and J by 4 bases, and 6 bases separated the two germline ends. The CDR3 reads CASSLGQNQPQHF. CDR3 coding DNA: TGTGCCAGCAGTTTAGGGCAGAATCAGCCCCAGCATTTT.

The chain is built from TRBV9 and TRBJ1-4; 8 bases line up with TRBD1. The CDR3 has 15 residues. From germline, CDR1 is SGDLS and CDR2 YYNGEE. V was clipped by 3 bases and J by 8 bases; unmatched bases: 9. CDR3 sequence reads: CASSAQTGVGEKLFF. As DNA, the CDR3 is TGTGCCAGCAGCGCCCAGACAGGGGTGGGGGAAAAACTGTTTTTT.

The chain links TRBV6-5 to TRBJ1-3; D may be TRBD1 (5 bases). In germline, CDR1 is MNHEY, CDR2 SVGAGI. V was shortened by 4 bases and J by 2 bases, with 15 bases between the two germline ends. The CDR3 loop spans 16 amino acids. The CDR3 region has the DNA TGTGCCAGCAGTTTTTCCTCCGACAGCGCTGGAAACACCATATATTTT. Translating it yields CASSFSSDSAGNTIYF.

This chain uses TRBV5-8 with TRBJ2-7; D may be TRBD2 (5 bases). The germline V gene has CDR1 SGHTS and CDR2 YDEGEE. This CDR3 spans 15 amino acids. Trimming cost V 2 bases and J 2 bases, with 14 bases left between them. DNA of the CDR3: TGTGCCAGCAGCTTTGACGGGGTGAGAACCTACGAGCAGTACTTC. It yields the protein CASSFDGVRTYEQYF.

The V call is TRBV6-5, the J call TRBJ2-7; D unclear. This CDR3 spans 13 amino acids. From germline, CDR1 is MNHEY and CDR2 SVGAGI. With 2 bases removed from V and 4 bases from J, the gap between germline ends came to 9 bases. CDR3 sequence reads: CASSYRTEYEQYF. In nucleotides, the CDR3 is TGTGCCAGCAGTTACAGAACAGAGTACGAGCAGTACTTC.

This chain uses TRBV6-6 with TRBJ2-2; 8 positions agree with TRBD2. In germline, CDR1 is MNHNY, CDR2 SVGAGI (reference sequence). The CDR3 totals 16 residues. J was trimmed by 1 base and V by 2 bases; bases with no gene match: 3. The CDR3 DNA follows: TGTGCCAGCAGTTACCGACTAGCGCAGAACACCGGGGAGCTGTTTTTT. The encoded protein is CASSYRLAQNTGELFF.

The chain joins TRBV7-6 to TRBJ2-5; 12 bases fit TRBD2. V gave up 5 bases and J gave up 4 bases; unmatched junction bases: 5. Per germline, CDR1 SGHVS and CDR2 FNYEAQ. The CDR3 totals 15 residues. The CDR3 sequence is CASSPPGLAGETQYF. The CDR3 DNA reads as TGTGCCAGCAGCCCCCCGGGACTAGCGGGAGAGACCCAGTACTTC.

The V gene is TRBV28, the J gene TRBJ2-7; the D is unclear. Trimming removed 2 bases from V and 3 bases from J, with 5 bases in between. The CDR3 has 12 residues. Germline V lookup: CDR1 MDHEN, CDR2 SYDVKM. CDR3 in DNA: TGTGCCAGCAGTTTAGAGGTCTACGAGCAGTACTTC. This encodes CASSLEVYEQYF.

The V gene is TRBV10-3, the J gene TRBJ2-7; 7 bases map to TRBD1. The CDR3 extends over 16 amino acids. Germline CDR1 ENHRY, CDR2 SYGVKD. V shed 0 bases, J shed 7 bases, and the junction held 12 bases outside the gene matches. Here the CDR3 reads CAISESARWTGQEQYF. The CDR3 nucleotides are TGTGCCATCAGTGAGTCGGCAAGGTGGACAGGCCAGGAGCAGTACTTC.

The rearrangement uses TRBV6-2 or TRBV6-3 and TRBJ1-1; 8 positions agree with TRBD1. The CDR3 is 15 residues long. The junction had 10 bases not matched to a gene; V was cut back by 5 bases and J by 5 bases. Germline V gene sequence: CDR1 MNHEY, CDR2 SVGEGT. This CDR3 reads CASSHPRQGRTEAFF. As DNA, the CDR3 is TGTGCCAGCAGTCATCCTCGACAGGGGCGGACTGAAGCTTTCTTT.

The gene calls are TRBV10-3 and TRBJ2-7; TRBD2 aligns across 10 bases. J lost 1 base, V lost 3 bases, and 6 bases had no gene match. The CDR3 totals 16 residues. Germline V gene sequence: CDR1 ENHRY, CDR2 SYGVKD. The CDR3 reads CAISDLAGESSYEQYF. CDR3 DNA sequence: TGTGCCATCAGTGATCTAGCGGGGGAGAGTTCCTACGAGCAGTACTTC.

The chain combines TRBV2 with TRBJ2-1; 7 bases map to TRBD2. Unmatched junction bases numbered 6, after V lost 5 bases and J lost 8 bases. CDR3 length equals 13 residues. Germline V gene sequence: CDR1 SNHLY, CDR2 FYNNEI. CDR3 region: CASSPRLADEQFF. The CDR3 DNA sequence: TGTGCCAGCAGTCCCCGACTAGCCGATGAGCAGTTCTTC.